Presented here are 27 T cell receptor beta chains from one specimen sequenced in a study of cytomegalovirus exposure and HLA in healthy donors. PCR was performed using 60 Vbeta and 13 Jbeta primers. The data were produced by immunoSEQ multiplex PCR, yet TCRdb's version contains in-frame clones alone and is incomplete. The data contain about 190,000 clones, 65% to 85% of them singletons. Sequenced material: PBMCs. These receptors all come from a woman in her late teens or twenties in good health and CMV-seronegative.

V gene TRBV5-6 combines with J gene TRBJ1-2, with 8 bases matching TRBD1. Germline lookup yields CDR1 SGHDT and CDR2 YYEEEE. This CDR3 has 16 residues. J gave up 8 bases and V 4 bases, and 16 bases lay outside the gene matches. The CDR3 reads CASSITDRERYGGYTF. In DNA, the CDR3 is TGTGCCAGCAGCATCACGGACAGGGAGAGATATGGAGGCTACACCTTC.

The rearrangement joins TRBV9 to TRBJ2-7; no definite D call. The CDR3 has 12 residues. Deletions cut 3 bases from V and 5 bases from J, with 9 bases between. Germline CDR1 is SGDLS and CDR2 is YYNGEE. The CDR3 loop is CASSAYLDEQYF. In DNA, the CDR3 is TGTGCCAGCAGCGCCTACTTGGACGAGCAGTACTTC.

CDR3 DNA: TGTGCCAGCAGTGAAGCCGGGACAGGGTTCGACGAGCAGTACTTC. As protein: CASSEAGTGFDEQYF. The V and J genes are TRBV2 and TRBJ2-7, with 9 bases matching TRBD1. Losses at the gene ends were 0 bases for V and 5 bases for J; bases not matched to a gene: 5. Germline-derived CDR1 and CDR2 are SNHLY and FYNNEI. The CDR3 length is 15 residues.

The chain joins TRBV5-1 to TRBJ2-2; 7 positions match TRBD1. J lost 4 bases, V lost 4 bases, and 10 bases had no gene match. This CDR3 has 16 residues. CDR1 and CDR2 from the germline V gene are SGHRS and YFSETQ. CDR3 bases: TGCGCCAGCAGCCCTAGAAGGCAGGGGGTCACCGGGGAGCTGTTTTTT. Translation: CASSPRRQGVTGELFF.

The chain combines TRBV30 with TRBJ1-1; 12 bases agree with TRBD1. The CDR3 sequence is 17 residues long. Per germline, CDR1 GTSNPN and CDR2 SVGIG (reference sequence). V was pared by 4 bases and J by 3 bases, with 12 bases of the junction left unmatched. The chain's CDR3 is CAWIISGTGGEDTEAFF. DNA for the CDR3: TGTGCCTGGATTATAAGCGGGACAGGGGGCGAGGACACTGAAGCTTTCTTT.

V usage is TRBV28 and J usage is TRBJ1-3; the D gene is possibly TRBD1 (6 bases). Trimming stripped 2 bases from V and 2 bases from J, with 13 bases between. This CDR3 spans 16 amino acids. CDR1 is MDHEN, CDR2 SYDVKM, per germline. The CDR3, as DNA: TGTGCCAGCAGTTTAGGGCCCCACAGGGCTGGAAACACCATATATTTT. This codes for CASSLGPHRAGNTIYF.

The chain uses TRBV28 and TRBJ1-5; TRBD1 is a possible D gene (6 bases). The CDR3 length is 15 residues. Germline lookup yields CDR1 MDHEN and CDR2 SYDVKM. Trimming took off 8 bases at V and 4 bases at J, with 18 bases between the two ends. The CDR3 reads CASSLGGARNQPQHF. In DNA form, the CDR3 reads TGTGCCAGCTCACTTGGGGGGGCCCGGAATCAGCCCCAGCATTTT.

The rearrangement links TRBV5-1 to TRBJ2-2; a weak D match, TRBD2 (5 bases). V lost 2 bases and J lost 4, with 12 bases in between. In germline, CDR1 is SGHRS, CDR2 YFSETQ. CDR3 length: 15 residues. The CDR3: CASSFTAVGTGELFF. The CDR3 bases are TGCGCCAGCAGCTTTACAGCGGTCGGCACCGGGGAGCTGTTTTTT.

The rearrangement joins TRBV30 to TRBJ1-1, with 7 bases lining up with TRBD1. The CDR3 length is 13 residues. With V trimmed by 5 bases and J by 1 base, 4 bases remained unmatched. Germline loops: CDR1 GTSNPN, CDR2 SVGIG (reference sequence). CDR3 residues: CAWDRERNTEAFF. The CDR3 DNA reads TGTGCCTGGGACAGGGAAAGGAACACTGAAGCTTTCTTT.

The V gene is TRBV5-4, the J gene TRBJ2-3; 9 nucleotides align to TRBD2. Trimming took 2 bases from V and 7 from J; bases not matched to a gene: 5. CDR1 is SGHNT and CDR2 is YYREEE in the germline V gene (reference sequence). The CDR3 has 14 amino acids. CDR3 loop: CASSFGGGAYTQYF. As DNA, the CDR3 is TGTGCCAGCAGCTTCGGCGGGGGGGCTTATACGCAGTATTTT.

This chain connects TRBV5-6 to TRBJ1-2; D is perhaps TRBD1 (5 bases). The CDR3 is 13 residues long. Trimming cost V 3 bases and J 4 bases, with 10 bases left between them. Germline-derived CDR1 and CDR2 are SGHDT and YYEEEE. The chain's CDR3 is CASSSDSLYGYTF. The CDR3 nucleotides read TGTGCCAGCAGCTCAGACAGCCTCTATGGCTACACCTTC.

The chain combines TRBV5-4 with TRBJ2-7, with 7 bases lining up with TRBD2. Germline-derived CDR1 and CDR2 are SGHNT and YYREEE (reference sequence). CDR3 length: 13 residues. The J segment lost 5 bases and the V segment lost 3 bases, leaving 5 bases of the junction unmatched. The CDR3 sequence is CASSSREGHEQYF. CDR3 sequence (DNA): TGTGCCAGCAGCTCTAGGGAGGGCCACGAGCAGTACTTC.

This clone was picked up a small number of times. The chain employs TRBV28 and TRBJ2-1, with D perhaps matching TRBD1 (5 bases). CDR1 and CDR2 from the germline V gene are MDHEN and SYDVKM. The CDR3 totals 11 residues. The V end lost 5 bases, the J end lost 10 bases, and 9 bases lay between the germline ends. In DNA, the CDR3 is TGTGCCAGCAGTCTCGACAGAGAGCAGTTCTTC. Protein product: CASSLDREQFF.

This chain joins TRBV7-2 and TRBJ2-3, with D hard to call. Trimming stripped 1 base from V and 2 bases from J, with 10 bases between. This CDR3 has 15 residues. Germline CDR1 reads SGHTA; CDR2 reads FQGNSA. For the CDR3, the DNA is TGTGCCAGCAGCTTAGGACATAGATACACAGATACGCAGTATTTT. This translates into CASSLGHRYTDTQYF. The whole variable domain, remainder taken from reference TRBV7-2 and TRBJ2-3, is GAGVSQSPSNKVTEKGKDVELRCDPISGHTALYWYRQSLGQGLEFLIYFQGNSAPDKSGLPSDRFSAERTGGSVSTLTIQRTQQEDSAVYLCASSLGHRYTDTQYFGPGTRLTVL.

V usage is TRBV7-3 and J usage is TRBJ2-3; 7 bases are a match to TRBD2. Looked up from germline, CDR1 is SGHTA and CDR2 is FQGTGA. This CDR3 contains 17 residues. V dropped 0 bases and J dropped 0; count of bases not matched to a gene: 6. CDR3 bases: TGTGCCAGCAGCTTAACTGGGGCTAGCGGAAGCACAGATACGCAGTATTTT. Its protein is CASSLTGASGSTDTQYF.

The V and J genes are TRBV19 and TRBJ2-5, with 7 bases that match TRBD1. Trimming cost V 6 bases and J 2 bases; bases outside gene matches: 9. Germline CDR1 LNHDA, CDR2 SQIVND (reference sequence). The CDR3 has 15 residues. The CDR3 is CASRRNRGQQETQYF. CDR3 nucleotide sequence: TGTGCCAGTAGGAGGAACAGGGGTCAGCAAGAGACCCAGTACTTC.

The chain joins TRBV27 to TRBJ2-7; weak D call: TRBD2 (6 bases). This CDR3 region has 14 residues. Trimming left V 4 bases short and J 0 bases short, with 10 bases between. CDR1 is MNHEY and CDR2 is SMNVEV in the germline V gene (reference sequence). This CDR3 is CASSWRDGSYEQYF. Here the CDR3 DNA reads TGTGCCAGCAGTTGGCGGGACGGCTCCTACGAGCAGTACTTC.

The chain employs TRBV25-1 and TRBJ2-7; D is perhaps TRBD2 (7 bases). Trimming removed 1 base from V and 4 bases from J, with 17 bases in between. This CDR3 is built from 16 residues. Germline CDR1 and CDR2: MGHDK and SYGVNS. The CDR3 is CASSELVGGREYEQYF. CDR3 DNA sequence: TGTGCCAGCAGTGAATTGGTGGGGGGGCGCGAGTACGAGCAGTACTTC.

The chain has TRBV29-1 and TRBJ1-2; D not resolved. The CDR3 has 11 residues. V dropped 6 bases and J dropped 3 bases, with 8 bases sitting between them. Germline assignment: CDR1 SQVTM and CDR2 ANQGSEA. The CDR3 sequence is CSVGWDYGYTF. Written as DNA, the CDR3 is TGCAGCGTGGGCTGGGACTATGGCTACACCTTC.

The J gene is TRBJ1-1, the V gene TRBV19; TRBD1 aligns across 7 bases. V trimming: 4 bases; J trimming: 0 bases; junction bases outside the gene matches: 8. Per germline, CDR1 LNHDA and CDR2 SQIVND (reference sequence). The CDR3 is made up of 16 amino acids. The CDR3 DNA follows: TGTGCCAGTAGTACTTGGGACAGAAGCATGAACACTGAAGCTTTCTTT. Translated: CASSTWDRSMNTEAFF.

The genes are TRBV7-3 and TRBJ2-1; the match to TRBD2 covers 10 bases. This CDR3 comprises 17 residues. Germline V gene lookup returns CDR1 SGHTA and CDR2 FQGTGA. The V segment lost 2 bases and the J segment 7 bases; nucleotides outside the gene matches: 11. DNA for the CDR3: TGTGCCAGCAGCTTAGGCTGGGTCGATAGCGGGGGGAATGAGCAGTTCTTC. Encoded protein: CASSLGWVDSGGNEQFF.

The rearrangement uses TRBV7-3 and TRBJ1-1; 11 nucleotides agree with TRBD1. Germline trimming cut 5 bases from V and 10 bases from J; bases unmatched to any gene: 6. This CDR3 is built from 13 residues. Per the germline V gene, CDR1 is SGHTA and CDR2 is FQGTGA. The CDR3 reads CASSAGTGGGAFF. CDR3 sequence (DNA): TGTGCCAGCAGCGCCGGGACAGGGGGAGGAGCTTTCTTT.

The chain couples TRBV19 to TRBJ2-2, with 8 bases fitting TRBD1. Germline-derived CDR1 and CDR2 are LNHDA and SQIVND (reference sequence). V lost 9 bases to trimming and J lost 7 bases; unmatched junction nucleotides: 7. The CDR3 spans 13 residues. DNA of the CDR3: TGTGCCAGCCAGACAGGGGCGGGCGGGGAGCTGTTTTTT. The encoded protein is CASQTGAGGELFF.

V and J are TRBV28 and TRBJ2-7; possible D gene TRBD1, 6 bases. The CDR3 has 13 residues. Trimming cost V 2 bases and J 6 bases, with 11 bases left between them. The V gene's germline CDR1 is MDHEN and CDR2 SYDVKM. This chain's CDR3 is CASSLGTKPEQYF. The CDR3 DNA reads as TGTGCCAGCAGTTTAGGGACAAAACCCGAGCAGTACTTC.

This clone was counted a single time. J is TRBJ2-7 and V is TRBV11-1; 7 nucleotides line up with TRBD2. This CDR3 is built from 16 residues. Per germline, CDR1 SGHAT and CDR2 FQDESV (reference sequence). Trimming cost V 6 bases and J 2 bases; bases outside gene matches: 13. CDR3: CASSSSGASSAYEQYF. The CDR3 nucleotides read TGTGCCAGCAGTTCAAGCGGGGCTAGCAGTGCCTACGAGCAGTACTTC.

The genes are TRBV28 and TRBJ1-5, with 10 bases that match TRBD1. The CDR3 totals 16 residues. V was clipped by 8 bases and J by 0 bases; unmatched bases: 7. Germline values: CDR1 MDHEN, CDR2 SYDVKM. CDR3 residues: CASRRDRGNSNQPQHF. The DNA of the CDR3 is TGTGCCAGCCGCCGGGACAGGGGAAATAGCAATCAGCCCCAGCATTTT.

This rearrangement joins TRBV2 to TRBJ1-4; TRBD1 matches at 8 bases. Germline trimming cut 5 bases from V and 8 bases from J; bases unmatched to any gene: 7. This CDR3 comprises 14 residues. CDR1 is SNHLY and CDR2 is FYNNEI in the germline V gene. The CDR3 sequence is CASSFGQGWEKLFF. CDR3 sequence (DNA): TGTGCCAGCAGTTTCGGACAGGGCTGGGAAAAACTGTTTTTT.